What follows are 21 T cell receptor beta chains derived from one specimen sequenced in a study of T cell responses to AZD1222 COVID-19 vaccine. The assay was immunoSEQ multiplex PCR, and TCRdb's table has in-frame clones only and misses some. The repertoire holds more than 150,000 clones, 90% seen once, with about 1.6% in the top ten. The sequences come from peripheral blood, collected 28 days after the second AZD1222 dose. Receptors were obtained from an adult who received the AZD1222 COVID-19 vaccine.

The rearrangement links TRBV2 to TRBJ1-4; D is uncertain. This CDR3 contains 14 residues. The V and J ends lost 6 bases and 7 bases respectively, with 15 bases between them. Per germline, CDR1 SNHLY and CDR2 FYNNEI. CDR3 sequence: CASSSVRELEKLFF. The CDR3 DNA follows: TGTGCCAGCAGCAGCGTCCGGGAACTTGAAAAACTGTTTTTT.

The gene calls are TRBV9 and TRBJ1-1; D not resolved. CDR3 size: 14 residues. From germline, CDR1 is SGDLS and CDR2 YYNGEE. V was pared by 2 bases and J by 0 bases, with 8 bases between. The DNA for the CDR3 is TGTGCCAGCAGCGTTCTGAGTCTGAACACTGAAGCTTTCTTT. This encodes CASSVLSLNTEAFF.

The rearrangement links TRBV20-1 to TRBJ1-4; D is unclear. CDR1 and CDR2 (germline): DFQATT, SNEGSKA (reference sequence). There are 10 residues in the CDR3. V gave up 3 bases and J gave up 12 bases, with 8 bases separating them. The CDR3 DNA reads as TGCAGTGCTAGTAGTGGGGAACTGTTTTTT. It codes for CSASSGELFF.

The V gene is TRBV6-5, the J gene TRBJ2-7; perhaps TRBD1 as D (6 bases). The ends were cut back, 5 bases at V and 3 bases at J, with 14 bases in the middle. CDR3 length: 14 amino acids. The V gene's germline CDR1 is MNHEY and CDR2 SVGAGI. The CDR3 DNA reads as TGTGCCAGCAGTCACCTAAACAGGGTCTACGAGCAGTACTTC. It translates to CASSHLNRVYEQYF.

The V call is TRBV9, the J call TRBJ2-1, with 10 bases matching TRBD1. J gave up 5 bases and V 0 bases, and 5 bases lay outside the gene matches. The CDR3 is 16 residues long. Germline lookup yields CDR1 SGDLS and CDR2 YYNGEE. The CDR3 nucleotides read TGTGCCAGCAGCGTAGAGGGACAGGGGCTTGACAATGAGCAGTTCTTC. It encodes CASSVEGQGLDNEQFF.

CDR3 residues: CATSRDRDLDTGELFF. CDR3 sequence (DNA): TGTGCCACCAGCAGAGATAGGGATTTGGACACCGGGGAGCTGTTTTTT. The rearrangement uses TRBV15 and TRBJ2-2; D is unclear. V was shortened by 0 bases and J by 3 bases, with 11 bases between the two germline ends. Germline V CDR1 and CDR2: LNHNV, YYDKDF (reference sequence). The CDR3 totals 16 residues.

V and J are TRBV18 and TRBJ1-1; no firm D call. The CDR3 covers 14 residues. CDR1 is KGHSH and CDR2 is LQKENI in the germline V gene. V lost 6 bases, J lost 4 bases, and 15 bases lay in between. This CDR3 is CASSPTLEGTEAFF. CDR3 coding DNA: TGTGCCAGCTCTCCCACGCTGGAGGGCACTGAAGCTTTCTTT.

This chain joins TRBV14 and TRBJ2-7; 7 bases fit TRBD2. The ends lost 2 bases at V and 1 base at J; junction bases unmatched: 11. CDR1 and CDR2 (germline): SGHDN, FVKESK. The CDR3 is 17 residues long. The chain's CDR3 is CASSQSVGLAVSYEQYF. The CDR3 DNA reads TGTGCCAGCAGCCAAAGCGTGGGGCTAGCGGTTTCCTACGAGCAGTACTTC.

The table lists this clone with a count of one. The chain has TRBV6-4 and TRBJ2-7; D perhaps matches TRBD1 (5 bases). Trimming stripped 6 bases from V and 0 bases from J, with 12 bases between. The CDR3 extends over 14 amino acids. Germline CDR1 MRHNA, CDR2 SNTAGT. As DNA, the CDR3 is TGTGCCAGCAGAAAGACAGAAACCTCCTACGAGCAGTACTTC. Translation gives CASRKTETSYEQYF.

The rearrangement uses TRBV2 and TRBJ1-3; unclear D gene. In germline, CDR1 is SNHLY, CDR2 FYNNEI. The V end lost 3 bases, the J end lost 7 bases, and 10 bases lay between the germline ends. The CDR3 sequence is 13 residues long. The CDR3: CASSDGVINTIYF. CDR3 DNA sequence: TGTGCCAGCAGTGATGGGGTGATTAACACCATATATTTT.

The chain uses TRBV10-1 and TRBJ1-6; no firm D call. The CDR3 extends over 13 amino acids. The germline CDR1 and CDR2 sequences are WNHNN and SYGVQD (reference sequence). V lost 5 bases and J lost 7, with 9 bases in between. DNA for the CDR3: TGCGCCAGCAGTCGTAGTACCAATTCACCCCTCCACTTT. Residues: CASSRSTNSPLHF.

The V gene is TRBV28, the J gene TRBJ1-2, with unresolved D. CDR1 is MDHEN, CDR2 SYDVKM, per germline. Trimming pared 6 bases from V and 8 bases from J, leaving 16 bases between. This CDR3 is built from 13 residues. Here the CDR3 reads CASSWINRGGYTF. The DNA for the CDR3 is TGTGCCAGCAGCTGGATTAACCGTGGAGGCTACACCTTC.

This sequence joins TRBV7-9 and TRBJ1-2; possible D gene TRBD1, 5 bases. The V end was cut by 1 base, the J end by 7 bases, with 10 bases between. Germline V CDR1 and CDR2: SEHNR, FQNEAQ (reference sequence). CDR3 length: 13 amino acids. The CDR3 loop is CASSLVPGLGYTF. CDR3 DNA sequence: TGTGCCAGCAGCTTAGTACCGGGACTTGGCTACACCTTC.

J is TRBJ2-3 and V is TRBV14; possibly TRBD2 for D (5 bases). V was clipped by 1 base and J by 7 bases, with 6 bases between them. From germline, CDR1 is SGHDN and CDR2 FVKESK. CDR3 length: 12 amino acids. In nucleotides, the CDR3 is TGTGCCAGCAGCCAAGGACTAAATACGCAGTATTTT. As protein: CASSQGLNTQYF.

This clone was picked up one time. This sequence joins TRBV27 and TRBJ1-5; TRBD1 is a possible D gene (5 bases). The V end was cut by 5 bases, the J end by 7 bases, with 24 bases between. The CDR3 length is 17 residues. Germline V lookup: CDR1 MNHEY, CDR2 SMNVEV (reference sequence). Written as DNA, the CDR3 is TGTGCCAGCAGTCTCACCCCCCCCAGGGTAGGAGGGCAGCCCCAGCATTTT. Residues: CASSLTPPRVGGQPQHF.

CDR3 nucleotide sequence: TGTGCCAGTGGAGGGGCCCCTTTACACGAGCAGTACTTC. Translation: CASGGAPLHEQYF. V gene TRBV2 combines with J gene TRBJ2-7; tentative D call: TRBD2 (6 bases). The CDR3 runs 13 residues. The germline V and J ends were trimmed by 9 bases and 5 bases, with 17 bases remaining between them. The V gene's germline CDR1 is SNHLY and CDR2 FYNNEI.

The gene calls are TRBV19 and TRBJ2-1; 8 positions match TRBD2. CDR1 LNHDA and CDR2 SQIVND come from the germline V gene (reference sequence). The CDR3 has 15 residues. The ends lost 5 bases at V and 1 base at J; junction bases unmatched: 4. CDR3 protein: CASSPTSGSYNEQFF. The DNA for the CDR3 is TGTGCCAGTAGTCCTACTAGCGGATCCTACAATGAGCAGTTCTTC.

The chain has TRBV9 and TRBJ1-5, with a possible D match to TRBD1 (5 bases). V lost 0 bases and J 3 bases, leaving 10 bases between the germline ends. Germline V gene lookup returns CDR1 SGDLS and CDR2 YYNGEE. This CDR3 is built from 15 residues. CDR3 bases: TGTGCCAGCAGCGTAGATTTGGGGCACAATCAGCCCCAGCATTTT. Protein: CASSVDLGHNQPQHF.

CDR3 loop: CASSQANKQTQYF. The CDR3 nucleotides read TGCGCCAGCAGCCAAGCCAACAAACAAACGCAGTATTTT. The genes are TRBV4-1 and TRBJ2-3; D remains unclear. V was clipped by 1 base and J by 9 bases, with 11 bases between them. The CDR3 is 13 residues long. In germline, CDR1 is MGHRA, CDR2 YSYEKL.

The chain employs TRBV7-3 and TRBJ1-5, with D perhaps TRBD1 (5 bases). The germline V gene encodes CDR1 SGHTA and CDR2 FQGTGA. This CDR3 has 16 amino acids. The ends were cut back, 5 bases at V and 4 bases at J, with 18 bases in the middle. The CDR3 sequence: CASSRPAGRENQPQHF. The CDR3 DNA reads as TGTGCCAGCAGCCGACCAGCGGGCAGGGAAAATCAGCCCCAGCATTTT.

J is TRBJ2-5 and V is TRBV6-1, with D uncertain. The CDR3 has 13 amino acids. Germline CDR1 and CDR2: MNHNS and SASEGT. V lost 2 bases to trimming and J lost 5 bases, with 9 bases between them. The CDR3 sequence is CASSENYGETQYF. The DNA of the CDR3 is TGTGCCAGCAGTGAAAACTATGGGGAGACCCAGTACTTC.